This is a list of T cell receptor beta chains from one sample in a study of tumor-infiltrating lymphocytes in primary liver carcinoma. TCRdb independently ran MiXCR on the multiplex PCR reads; one entry per CDR3 protein. Seen here are tens of thousands of distinct CDR3 sequences, around 70% observed once, and the top ten hold about a fifth. The sequenced sample consisted of liver tumor tissue from sampling region 2. The receptors stem from a man aged 40-55 years with primary liver carcinoma and hepatitis B virus infection. The CDR3 runs from the conserved cysteine through the conserved F or W. D genes are given only for firm matches. Not all rows give a size; the values are once, few, many and, for expanded clones, a class.

>TRBV14|TRBJ2-1|.|TRBD2
TGTGCCAGTAGTGCCGCAGCGGGATGGGTAAACAATGAGGAGTTCTTC
CASSAAAGWVNNEEFF
>TRBV5-6|TRBJ1-6|.|.
TGTGCCATCAGTCCAAGGACTCCAGTGAATTCACTCCTCCACTTT
CAISPRTPVNSLLHF
>TRBV6-1|TRBJ1-2|once|.
TGCGCCAACAGTGTCCCCCTATATGGCTACACCTTC
CANSVPLYGYTF
>TRBV4-3|TRBJ2-5|.|TRBD2
TGCGCCAGTAGCCGAGCGACTAGCGGGAGGACTGGTGAGACCCAGTACTTC
CASSRATSGRTGETQYF
>TRBV6-2/TRBV6-3|TRBJ1-5|.|.
TGTGCCAGCAGTCCACAGAGGGGTCTGTGGGATCAGTCCCAGCATTTT
CASSPQRGLWDQSQHF
>TRBV7-9|TRBJ1-1|.|TRBD1
TGTGCCAGCAGCCAATCAGGGGGCTCTAACATTGAAGCTTTCTTT
CASSQSGGSNIEAFF
>TRBV6-1|TRBJ1-2|medium-sized|TRBD1
TGTGCCAGCAGTGAAGGCAGGGGGCGGAACACCTTC
CASSEGRGRNTF
>TRBV11-1|TRBJ2-1|.|.
TGTGCCAACAGCTTAGCTTCCACCTTCCAGTACGACGAGCAGTTCTTC
CANSLASTFQYDEQFF
>TRBV11-2|TRBJ1-1|.|.
TGTGCTAGCAGCCCAGGCGGTGCGGTGATGGCTTTCTTT
CASSPGGAVMAFF
>TRBV5-1|TRBJ2-5|many|TRBD1
TGCGCCAGCACCACGGACAGGGAAGAGACCCAGTACTTC
CASTTDREETQYF
>TRBV7-8|TRBJ2-7|.|TRBD2
TGTGCCAGCAGCCTTACTAGCGCCGACAAGCAGTACTTC
CASSLTSADKQYF
>TRBV19|TRBJ1-5|many|.
TGTGCCAGTAGTCCCCCGGCCAGGAGCTATAGCAATCAGCCCCAGCATTTT
CASSPPARSYSNQPQHF
>TRBV7-8|TRBJ2-3|.|.
TGTACCAGCATCTCAACAGGGGGGGGATATTCGGATACGCGGTATTTT
CTSISTGGGYSDTRYF
>TRBV5-5|TRBJ1-2|.|.
TGTGCCAGCACCTTGAGAGCGGGATATGTCTACACCTTC
CASTLRAGYVYTF
>TRBV11-1|TRBJ2-2|.|.
TGTGCCAGCAGCCGTACACGGAGCACCAGGGAGTTGTTTTTT
CASSRTRSTRELFF
>TRBV29-1|TRBJ2-3|once|.
TGCAGAGTTGAAGGCGGGGCTGGCATCACAGATACGCAGTATTTT
CRVEGGAGITDTQYF
>TRBV5-1|TRBJ1-1|many|.
TGCGCCAGCAGCTTGGGACAGGCTATGAACACTGAAGCTTTCTTT
CASSLGQAMNTEAFF
>TRBV6-5|TRBJ2-3|.|TRBD1
TGTGCCAGCAGTCGGACAGGGGGTGCAGATACGCAGTATTTT
CASSRTGGADTQYF
>TRBV5-1|TRBJ2-3|many|TRBD2
TGCGCCAGCAGCTCCGGACTAGCGGGTTTGACAGATACGCAGTATTTT
CASSSGLAGLTDTQYF
>TRBV5-4|TRBJ2-2|few|TRBD2
TGTGTCAGCATGGGGAGATCTAGCGGGACCAACACCGGGGAGCTGTTTTTT
CVSMGRSSGTNTGELFF
>TRBV4-1|TRBJ2-7|.|TRBD2
TGCGACAGCAGCCAGGAGAGGACTAGCGGGAGCCCTTACGAGCAGTACTTC
CDSSQERTSGSPYEQYF
>TRBV28|TRBJ1-1|.|.
TGTGCCAGCAGGGGGGGTTTCGACATGAACACTGAAACTTTCTTT
CASRGGFDMNTETFF
>TRBV20-1|TRBJ2-1|.|.
TGCAGTGCCTTTAGAGATACTGCTTCCAATGAGCAGTTCTTC
CSAFRDTASNEQFF
>TRBV12-3/TRBV12-4|TRBJ1-1|few|TRBD1
TGTGCCAGCACCCTAGGACAGGAGAACACTGGAGCCTTCTTT
CASTLGQENTGAFF
>TRBV29-1|TRBJ1-1|.|.
TGCAGCGTTCTTCCGACAGACAACAACACTGAAGCTTTCTTT
CSVLPTDNNTEAFF
>TRBV11-2|TRBJ2-5|many|.
TGTGCCAGCAGCTTAGGGGCTGGCGGACAAGAGACCCAGTGCTTC
CASSLGAGGQETQCF
>TRBV6-5|TRBJ2-5|.|.
TGTGCCAGCAGTTACCCCGTGGCGGAGACCCTGTACTTC
CASSYPVAETLYF
>TRBV5-1|TRBJ1-1|.|TRBD1
TGCGCCAGCAGCGCCGCAGGGGGCTATACTGAGGCTTTATTT
CASSAAGGYTEALF
>TRBV11-2|TRBJ2-5|.|TRBD2
TGTGCCAGCAACTTAAGACTAGCGACTGACTCGAGCGAGACCCAGTACTTC
CASNLRLATDSSETQYF
>TRBV7-9|TRBJ2-1|.|.
TGTGCCAGCAGAGGGATTCAGCGATGGGCTTTCAATGAGCAGTTCTTC
CASRGIQRWAFNEQFF
>TRBV28|TRBJ2-4|.|.
TGTGTCACCCTTCCGGTCGGTGGAGGAGTAAACATTCAGTACTTC
CVTLPVGGGVNIQYF
>TRBV4-2|TRBJ2-3|medium-sized|.
TGTGCCAGCAGCCACGACTACACTAGCACAGATACGCAGTATTTT
CASSHDYTSTDTQYF
>TRBV28|TRBJ1-1|many|.
TGTGCCAGCAGTTTCGGGTCAGCCATCATGAACACTGAAGCTTTCTTT
CASSFGSAIMNTEAFF
>TRBV5-1|TRBJ1-1|.|.
TGCGTCAGCAGCTCCAGGGGACGTCAGAACACTGAAGCTTCCTTT
CVSSSRGRQNTEASF
>TRBV6-5|TRBJ1-3|.|TRBD1
TGTGCCAGCAGTCACGCTCCGAGGACAGGGATCGCTGGAAACACCACATATTTT
CASSHAPRTGIAGNTTYF